A selection of T cell receptor beta chains follows, all from one sample in a study of cytomegalovirus exposure and HLA in healthy donors. The table came from immunoSEQ multiplex PCR; TCRdb's copy has only in-frame clones and leaves some out. Of 150,000 to 200,000 clones in the sample, 75% to 85% were seen once. Sequencing was performed on PBMCs. The receptors originated from a woman between 18 and 30 years old in good health and CMV-seropositive. The CDR3 runs from the conserved cysteine through the conserved F or W. The order of the fields is D gene, V gene, clone size, J gene, CDR3 DNA, CDR3 protein. The D gene is left open where the match is weak. Some rows have no size entry. The others give once, few or many, or a class for an expanded clone.

-,TRBV5-1,-,TRBJ2-7,TGCGCCAGCAGGGTAGCGGAATATTACGAGCAGTACTTC,CASRVAEYYEQYF
-,TRBV9,-,TRBJ2-4,TGTGCCAGCAGCGTAGGCCAGGGAAACATTCAGTACTTC,CASSVGQGNIQYF
TRBD2,TRBV7-2,-,TRBJ2-1,TGTGCCAGCAGCCCACTAGCGGGGGGCAAAAGCTCCTACAATGAGCAGTTCTTC,CASSPLAGGKSSYNEQFF
-,TRBV29-1,-,TRBJ1-1,TGCAGCGTTGAGCGTACTGATGAAGCTTTCTTT,CSVERTDEAFF
-,TRBV7-7,-,TRBJ2-1,TGTGCCAGCAGCTTTTCCGACGGGTACAATGAGCAGTTCTTC,CASSFSDGYNEQFF
-,TRBV2,-,TRBJ2-2,TGTGCCAGTTCCAGGGTCAAGAACACCGGGGAGCTGTTTTTT,CASSRVKNTGELFF
TRBD1,TRBV30,-,TRBJ2-3,TGTGCCTATTCCGAGGCCAGGGGGCTCACAGATACGCAGTATTTT,CAYSEARGLTDTQYF
TRBD1,TRBV10-3,-,TRBJ2-1,TGTGCCATCAGTGATTTACGCTTGGGGACAGGGAGGAATGAGCAGTTCTTC,CAISDLRLGTGRNEQFF
-,TRBV7-2,few,TRBJ2-5,TGTGCCAGCAGCCGGGACGGGGGGACAAAAGAGACCCAGTACTTC,CASSRDGGTKETQYF
TRBD2,TRBV7-3,-,TRBJ2-1,TGTGCCAGCAGCCCGACTAGCGGGGATGATGAGCAGTTCTTC,CASSPTSGDDEQFF
TRBD1,TRBV9,-,TRBJ2-1,TGTGCCAGCAGCGTAGGGTTCGGTACAGGGGTCTACAATGAGCAGTTCTTC,CASSVGFGTGVYNEQFF
TRBD1,TRBV19,once,TRBJ2-6,TGTGCCAGTAGGAGACAGGGGGCATACTCTGGGGCCAACGTCCTGACTTTC,CASRRQGAYSGANVLTF
-,TRBV20-1,-,TRBJ2-1,TGCAGTGCTCCGAACGTAGATGAGCAGTTCTTC,CSAPNVDEQFF
-,TRBV6-5,-,TRBJ2-7,TGTGCCAGCTGGGCCCGGCCGCACGAGCAGTACTTC,CASWARPHEQYF
TRBD2,TRBV7-2,-,TRBJ2-1,TGTGCCAGCAGCTTAGGGACTAGCGGTTACAATGAGCAGTTCTTC,CASSLGTSGYNEQFF
-,TRBV7-9,few,TRBJ1-1,TGTGCCAGCAGCCCAGGGTGGAATATGAACACTGAAGCTTTCTTT,CASSPGWNMNTEAFF
-,TRBV5-1,once,TRBJ1-1,TGCGCCAGCAGCTTGCAGAGCGCGAACACTGAAGCTTTCTTT,CASSLQSANTEAFF
-,TRBV7-9,-,TRBJ1-1,TGTGCCAGCAGCCCCCAAAACCTCCGCTGGGCCATGGGAGCTTTCTTT,CASSPQNLRWAMGAFF
TRBD1,TRBV18,-,TRBJ1-5,TGTGCCAGCTCACCACCGGGACAGGGGGCAGATAGCAATCAGCCCCAGCATTTT,CASSPPGQGADSNQPQHF
TRBD2,TRBV5-1,-,TRBJ2-1,TGCGCCAGCAGCCGCGGTGTAGGGTGGGAGGGTGAGCAGTTCTTC,CASSRGVGWEGEQFF
-,TRBV11-3,once,TRBJ2-7,TGTGCCAGCAGCTTAACGAGCGGAGGCTCCTACGAGCAGTACTTC,CASSLTSGGSYEQYF
-,TRBV7-9,-,TRBJ1-6,TGTGCCAGCAGCTCCCCCGAGACCCTCCACTTT,CASSSPETLHF
-,TRBV5-5,-,TRBJ1-5,TGTGCCAGCAGCTTGGCGGGGAATAGCAATCAGCCCCAGCATTTT,CASSLAGNSNQPQHF
TRBD2,TRBV6-1,-,TRBJ2-1,TGTGCCGCCCGGGGGGATGAGCAGTTCTTC,CAARGDEQFF
TRBD1,TRBV29-1,-,TRBJ2-3,TGCAGCGTTAGGCGACAGGGGGCAGGAGATACGCAGTATTTT,CSVRRQGAGDTQYF
-,TRBV5-1,-,TRBJ1-6,TGCGCCAGCAGCTTGGTAGGGGCCCTATCGAATTCACCCCTCCACTTT,CASSLVGALSNSPLHF
-,TRBV5-1,-,TRBJ1-3,TGCGCCAGCAGCGAGGAGGGTGTTACTGGAAACACCATATATTTT,CASSEEGVTGNTIYF
-,TRBV19,-,TRBJ1-5,TGTGCCAGTAGTATGTATGAGGCTCTAAATCAGCCCCAGCATTTT,CASSMYEALNQPQHF
TRBD1,TRBV2,-,TRBJ1-1,TGTGCCAGCAGTGACTCCCGACAGGGGGATGAAGCTTTCTTT,CASSDSRQGDEAFF
TRBD1,TRBV6-5,-,TRBJ1-1,TGTGCCAGCAGGCGAATCCGGGACAGGGGCACTGAAGCTTTCTTT,CASRRIRDRGTEAFF
-,TRBV19,-,TRBJ1-4,TGTGCCAGTAGTATACAGGCCGAAACTAATGAAAAACTGTTTTTT,CASSIQAETNEKLFF
-,TRBV9,once,TRBJ2-3,TGTGCCAGCAGCGTATCATCACGCGGAGATACGCAGTATTTT,CASSVSSRGDTQYF
-,TRBV11-2,-,TRBJ2-5,TGTGCCAGCAGCTCTTTTGAAGGGAGACAAGAGACCCAGTACTTC,CASSSFEGRQETQYF
-,TRBV6-5,-,TRBJ1-5,TGTGCCAGCCGAGGAGGTTATAGCAATCAGCCCCAGCATTTT,CASRGGYSNQPQHF
TRBD1,TRBV5-1,-,TRBJ2-7,TGCGCCAGCAGCTTAGGACCGGGACAGGAGACCTACGAGCAGTACTTC,CASSLGPGQETYEQYF
TRBD2,TRBV7-8,-,TRBJ2-7,TGTGCCAGCAGCTTAGAAGGGCTTGGCGGGGGGGCAAACGAGCAGTACTTC,CASSLEGLGGGANEQYF
TRBD1,TRBV11-2,once,TRBJ2-7,TGTGCCAGCAGCTTAAGTGTTTTTGGGACAGGGTTCGAGCAGTACTTC,CASSLSVFGTGFEQYF
-,TRBV29-1,-,TRBJ2-7,TGCAGCGTTGAAGGGACAACCTACGAGCAGTACTTC,CSVEGTTYEQYF
-,TRBV11-2,-,TRBJ2-2,TGTGCCAGCAGCTCCCTCCGGGATAAGGGCACCGGGGAGCTGTTTTTT,CASSSLRDKGTGELFF